The 21 T cell receptor beta chains presented below share a single source sample, sequenced in a study of T cell responses to AZD1222 COVID-19 vaccine. The data were produced by immunoSEQ multiplex PCR, yet TCRdb's version contains in-frame clones alone and is incomplete. Of 150,000 to 200,000 clones listed, about nine tenths are singletons. The source material was peripheral blood, sampled on day 0 of AZD1222 vaccination. The receptors come from an adult in good health.

The genes are TRBV6-2 or TRBV6-3 and TRBJ2-3; a possible D gene is TRBD1 (5 bases). CDR3 size: 16 residues. Trimming took off 5 bases at V and 1 base at J, with 16 bases between the two ends. Germline CDR1 and CDR2: MNHEY and SVGEGT. This CDR3 reads CASSRRPLGRTDTQYF. CDR3 sequence (DNA): TGTGCCAGCAGTCGCCGGCCGCTGGGGCGCACAGATACGCAGTATTTT.

This sequence joins TRBV30 and TRBJ1-2; D is possibly TRBD1 (5 bases). Germline CDR1 GTSNPN, CDR2 SVGIG (reference sequence). The CDR3 has 13 residues. The germline V and J ends were trimmed by 0 bases and 3 bases, with 8 bases remaining between them. The CDR3 region has the DNA TGTGCCTGGAGTGTACCAGGGCACTATGGCTACACCTTC. Translation gives CAWSVPGHYGYTF. The full variable domain, rest sourced from reference TRBV30 and TRBJ1-2, is SQTIHQWPATLVQPVGSPLSLECTVEGTSNPNLYWYRQAAGRGLQLLFYSVGIGQISSEVPQNLSASRPQDRQFILSSKKLLLSDSGFYLCAWSVPGHYGYTFGSGTRLTVV.

The rearrangement joins TRBV10-3 to TRBJ1-1, with 10 bases matching TRBD1. Germline V gene lookup returns CDR1 ENHRY and CDR2 SYGVKD. The V segment lost 4 bases and the J segment 4 bases; nucleotides outside the gene matches: 9. The CDR3 length is 16 residues. The CDR3 sequence: CAISVDRGLVLTEAFF. Here the CDR3 DNA reads TGTGCCATCAGTGTCGACAGGGGGCTGGTCCTCACTGAAGCTTTCTTT.

A single count supports this clone. The chain carries TRBV5-1 and TRBJ1-1; D is ambiguous. From germline, CDR1 is SGHRS and CDR2 YFSETQ. V was clipped by 4 bases and J by 1 base, with 11 bases between them. The CDR3 is made up of 14 amino acids. The CDR3 sequence: CASSLFTANTEAFF. The CDR3 coding sequence is TGCGCCAGCAGCCTCTTCACAGCGAACACTGAAGCTTTCTTT.

The CDR3 sequence is CASREGWSNQPQHF. CDR3 DNA sequence: TGTGCCAGCAGAGAGGGGTGGAGCAATCAGCCCCAGCATTTT. The rearrangement joins TRBV2 to TRBJ1-5; maybe TRBD1 (5 bases). Deletions cut 6 bases from V and 1 base from J, with 10 bases between. Germline V gene sequence: CDR1 SNHLY, CDR2 FYNNEI. The CDR3 has 14 amino acids.

This chain connects TRBV7-9 to TRBJ1-3; D is undetermined. Per germline, CDR1 SEHNR and CDR2 FQNEAQ (reference sequence). The CDR3 has 16 amino acids. V was clipped by 6 bases and J by 0 bases, with 15 bases between them. CDR3 sequence (DNA): TGTGCCAGCAGAAAACGGTCCGGAAACTCTGGAAACACCATATATTTT. Translation: CASRKRSGNSGNTIYF. The variable domain in full, completed from reference TRBV7-9 and TRBJ1-3, reads DTGVSQNPRHKITKRGQNVTFRCDPISEHNRLYWYRQTLGQGPEFLTYFQNEAQLEKSRLLSDRFSAERPKGSFSTLEIQRTEQGDSAMYLCASRKRSGNSGNTIYFGEGSWLTVV.

The chain is built from TRBV6-6 and TRBJ1-4; 7 bases agree with TRBD1. The germline CDR1 and CDR2 sequences are MNHNY and SVGAGI (reference sequence). Trimming cost V 6 bases and J 4 bases; bases outside gene matches: 8. The CDR3 contains 15 residues. The DNA for the CDR3 is TGTGCCAGCAGGTCCGGGACAGCGATTAATGAAAAACTGTTTTTT. Translating gives CASRSGTAINEKLFF.

This clone is a singleton in its sample. V gene TRBV5-1 combines with J gene TRBJ2-7; TRBD2 matches 7 bases. The CDR3 extends over 14 amino acids. The J segment lost 3 bases and the V segment lost 0 bases, leaving 3 bases of the junction unmatched. The germline V gene encodes CDR1 SGHRS and CDR2 YFSETQ. The DNA of the CDR3 is TGCGCCAGCAGCTTGGGGGGAGGGTTCTACGAGCAGTACTTC. Translating gives CASSLGGGFYEQYF.

This rearrangement joins TRBV7-2 to TRBJ2-2; D is unresolved. Between the trimmed V and J ends, which lost 7 bases and 3 bases, there was a span of 9 bases. Looked up from germline, CDR1 is SGHTA and CDR2 is FQGNSA. The CDR3 is made up of 13 amino acids. The CDR3 DNA reads as TGTGCCAGCACCCCATTGGACACCGGGGAGCTGTTTTTT. Encoded protein: CASTPLDTGELFF.

This chain links TRBV7-9 with TRBJ1-1; D is ambiguous. The germline V gene has CDR1 SEHNR and CDR2 FQNEAQ (reference sequence). V lost 1 base, J lost 3 bases, and 21 bases lay in between. The CDR3 is 18 amino acids. As DNA, the CDR3 is TGTGCCAGCAGCTTAGGGGCCCAAGGGATAGATTGGGACACTGAAGCTTTCTTT. Translating it yields CASSLGAQGIDWDTEAFF.

This chain uses TRBV7-2 with TRBJ1-6, with D unresolved. V lost 5 bases, J lost 7 bases, and 6 bases lay in between. The CDR3 loop spans 12 amino acids. Germline lookup yields CDR1 SGHTA and CDR2 FQGNSA. CDR3 sequence reads: CASSRPNSPLHF. CDR3 DNA: TGTGCCAGCAGCCGACCCAATTCACCCCTCCACTTT.

J is TRBJ1-4 and V is TRBV3-1 (or the pseudogene TRBV3-2); 8 nucleotides agree with TRBD1. Losses at the gene ends were 4 bases for V and 7 bases for J; bases not matched to a gene: 8. The CDR3 has 15 amino acids. Germline V gene sequence: CDR1 LGHDT, CDR2 YNNKEL (reference sequence). The CDR3 region is CASSPRTGQGEKLFF. The CDR3 nucleotides are TGTGCCAGCAGCCCGAGGACAGGGCAGGGTGAAAAACTGTTTTTT.

Only one count was recorded for this clone. The chain recombines TRBV19 with TRBJ2-7, with D perhaps matching TRBD1 (5 bases). Between the trimmed V and J ends, which lost 6 bases and 3 bases, there was a span of 9 bases. The germline gives CDR1 LNHDA, CDR2 SQIVND (reference sequence). The CDR3 is 12 residues long. CDR3: CASSLTGYEQYF. The CDR3 region has the DNA TGTGCCAGTAGCCTTACAGGCTACGAGCAGTACTTC.

The chain has TRBV6-5 and TRBJ1-2; 7 nucleotides line up with TRBD1. J gave up 8 bases and V 0 bases, and 6 bases lay outside the gene matches. The CDR3 consists of 14 residues. From germline, CDR1 is MNHEY and CDR2 SVGAGI. The chain's CDR3 is CASSYSTGIGGYTF. CDR3 sequence (DNA): TGTGCCAGCAGTTACTCGACAGGGATTGGGGGCTACACCTTC.

The chain is built from TRBV10-1 and TRBJ1-1; D is possibly TRBD1 (5 bases). CDR1 WNHNN and CDR2 SYGVQD come from the germline V gene (reference sequence). V lost 0 bases and J lost 3, with 11 bases in between. This CDR3 contains 15 residues. DNA of the CDR3: TGCGCCAGCAGTGAGTCGGGCCAAGGGGACACTGAAGCTTTCTTT. Its protein product is CASSESGQGDTEAFF.

The V call is TRBV4-3, the J call TRBJ1-6; 8 positions match TRBD1. The CDR3 has 15 residues. Germline V gene lookup returns CDR1 LGHNA and CDR2 YSLEER. J gave up 9 bases and V 2 bases, and 6 bases lay outside the gene matches. CDR3 sequence: CASSQQGAGGSPLHF. CDR3 coding DNA: TGCGCCAGCAGCCAACAGGGGGCTGGAGGTTCACCCCTCCACTTT.

In this sample, this clone turned up once. The same CDR3 arises from other DNA sequences in this sample as well. The V gene is TRBV6-5, the J gene TRBJ1-2, with 7 bases lining up with TRBD1. The CDR3 is made up of 15 amino acids. V gave up 0 bases and J gave up 4 bases; unmatched junction bases: 5. Per the germline V gene, CDR1 is MNHEY and CDR2 is SVGAGI. The CDR3 here is CASSYSSGGGYGYTF. DNA for the CDR3: TGTGCCAGCAGTTACTCTTCAGGGGGAGGCTATGGCTACACCTTC.

The chain couples TRBV9 to TRBJ1-2; D gene unclear. The CDR3 is 12 residues long. V lost 0 bases and J 7 bases, leaving 7 bases between the germline ends. The germline V gene has CDR1 SGDLS and CDR2 YYNGEE. CDR3 nucleotide sequence: TGTGCCAGCAGCGTAGCTTCGAGTGGCTACACCTTC. Protein: CASSVASSGYTF.

The V call is TRBV12-5, the J call TRBJ1-1; TRBD1 is a possible D gene (5 bases). V lost 4 bases, J lost 5 bases, and 11 bases lay in between. This CDR3 is built from 13 residues. Per the germline V gene, CDR1 is LGHNT and CDR2 is FRNRAP. The DNA of the CDR3 is TGTGCTAGTGGTTGGGACTTTGGGACTGAAGCTTTCTTT. This codes for CASGWDFGTEAFF.

The chain links TRBV28 to TRBJ2-5; the match to TRBD2 covers 8 bases. V trimming: 7 bases; J trimming: 5 bases; junction bases outside the gene matches: 9. Germline V gene lookup returns CDR1 MDHEN and CDR2 SYDVKM. This CDR3 has 14 amino acids. Here the CDR3 DNA reads TGTGCCAGCACCGGAGCGGGAGTAGGCGAGACCCAGTACTTC. This sequence encodes CASTGAGVGETQYF.

The V call is TRBV5-1, the J call TRBJ1-1; D is unclear. V was trimmed by 2 bases and J by 2 bases, leaving 7 bases between them. Germline V gives CDR1 SGHRS, CDR2 YFSETQ. The CDR3 totals 13 residues. DNA of the CDR3: TGCGCCAGCAGCTTTGGGGAAAACACTGAAGCTTTCTTT. Translated, it gives CASSFGENTEAFF.